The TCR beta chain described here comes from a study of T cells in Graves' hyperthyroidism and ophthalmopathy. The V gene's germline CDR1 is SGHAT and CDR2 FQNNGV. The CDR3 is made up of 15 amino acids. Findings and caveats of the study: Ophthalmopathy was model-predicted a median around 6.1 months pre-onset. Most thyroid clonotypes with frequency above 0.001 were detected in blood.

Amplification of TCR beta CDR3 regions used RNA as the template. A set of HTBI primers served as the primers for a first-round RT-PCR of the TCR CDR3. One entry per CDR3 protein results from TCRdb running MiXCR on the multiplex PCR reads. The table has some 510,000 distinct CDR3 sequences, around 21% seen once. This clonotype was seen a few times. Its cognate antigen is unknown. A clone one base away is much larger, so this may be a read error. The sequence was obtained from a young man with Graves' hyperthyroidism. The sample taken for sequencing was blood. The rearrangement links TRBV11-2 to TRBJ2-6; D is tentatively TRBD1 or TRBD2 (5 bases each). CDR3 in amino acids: CASSSLGPGAYVLTF. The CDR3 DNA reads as TGTGCCAGCAGCTCCCTGGGACCTGGGGCCTACGTCCTGACTTTC.